Below, one T cell receptor (beta chain) is given with its context. Sequenced by immunoSEQ multiplex PCR; TCRdb stores in-frame clones only, minus some. The table has about 110,000 clones, about 85% seen once. The entry originates in a study of radiotherapy plus CTLA-4 blockade in lung cancer. The CDR3 sequence is 15 residues long. The V gene lost 8 bases and the J gene lost 5 bases, with 18 bases spanning the gap. Germline CDR1 SNHLY, CDR2 FYNNEI. This clonotype was sampled from a human donor with non-small cell lung cancer that progressed on radiotherapy plus ipilimumab. Some clones in this sample may be carry-over from other donors' samples. The source material was peripheral blood, sampled from a patient treated with radiotherapy plus ipilimumab. This sequence joins TRBV2 and TRBJ1-4, with D possibly being TRBD1 (5 bases). CDR3 residues: CASAMSGSLNEKLFF. The CDR3 DNA reads as TGTGCCAGCGCGATGTCAGGGAGCTTGAATGAAAAACTGTTTTTT.